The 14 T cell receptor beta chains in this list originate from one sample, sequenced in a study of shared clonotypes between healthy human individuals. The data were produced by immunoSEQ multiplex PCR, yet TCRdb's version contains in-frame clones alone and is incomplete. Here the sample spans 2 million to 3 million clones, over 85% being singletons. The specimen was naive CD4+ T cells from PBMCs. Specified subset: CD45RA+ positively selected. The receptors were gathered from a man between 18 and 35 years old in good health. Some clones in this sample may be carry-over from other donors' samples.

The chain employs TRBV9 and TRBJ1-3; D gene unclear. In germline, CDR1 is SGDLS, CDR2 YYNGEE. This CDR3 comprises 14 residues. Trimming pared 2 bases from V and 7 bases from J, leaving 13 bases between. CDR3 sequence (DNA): TGTGCCAGCAGCGTCTCATCAGAGGGTAACACCATATATTTT. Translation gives CASSVSSEGNTIYF. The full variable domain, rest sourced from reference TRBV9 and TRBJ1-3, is DSGVTQTPKHLITATGQRVTLRCSPRSGDLSVYWYQQSLDQGLQFLIQYYNGEERAKGNILERFSAQQFPDLHSELNLSSLELGDSALYFCASSVSSEGNTIYFGEGSWLTVV.

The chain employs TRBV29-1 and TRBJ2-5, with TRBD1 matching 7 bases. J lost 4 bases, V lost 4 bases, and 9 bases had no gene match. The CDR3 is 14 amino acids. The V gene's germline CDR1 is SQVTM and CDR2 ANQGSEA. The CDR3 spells CSVGITGVRETQYF. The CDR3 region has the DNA TGCAGCGTTGGCATTACAGGGGTCCGAGAGACCCAGTACTTC. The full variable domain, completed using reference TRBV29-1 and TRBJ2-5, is SAVISQKPSRDICQRGTSLTIQCQVDSQVTMMFWYRQQPGQSLTLIATANQGSEATYESGFVIDKFPISRPNLTFSTLTVSNMSPEDSSIYLCSVGITGVRETQYFGPGTRLLVL.

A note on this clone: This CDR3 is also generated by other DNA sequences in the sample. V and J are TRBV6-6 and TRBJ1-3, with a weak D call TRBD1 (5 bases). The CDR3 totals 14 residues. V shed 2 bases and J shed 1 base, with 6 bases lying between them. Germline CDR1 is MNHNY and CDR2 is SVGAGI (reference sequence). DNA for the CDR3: TGTGCCAGCAGTTACGGGGGATCTGGAAACACCATATATTTT. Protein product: CASSYGGSGNTIYF.

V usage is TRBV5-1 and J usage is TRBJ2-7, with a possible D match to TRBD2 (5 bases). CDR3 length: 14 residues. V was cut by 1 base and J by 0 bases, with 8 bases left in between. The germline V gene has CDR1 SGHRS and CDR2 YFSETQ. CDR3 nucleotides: TGCGCCAGCAGCTTGATTAGCGTCTCCTACGAGCAGTACTTC. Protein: CASSLISVSYEQYF.

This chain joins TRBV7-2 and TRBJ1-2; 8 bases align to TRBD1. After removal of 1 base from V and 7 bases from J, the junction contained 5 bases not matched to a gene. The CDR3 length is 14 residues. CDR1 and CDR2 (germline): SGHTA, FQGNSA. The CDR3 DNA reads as TGTGCCAGCAGCTTAGTTAACAGGGGGAGTGGCTACACCTTC. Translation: CASSLVNRGSGYTF.

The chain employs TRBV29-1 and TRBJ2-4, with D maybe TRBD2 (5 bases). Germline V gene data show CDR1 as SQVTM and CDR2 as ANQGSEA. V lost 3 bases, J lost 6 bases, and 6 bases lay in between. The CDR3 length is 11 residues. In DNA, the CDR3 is TGCAGCGTTGATGAGGGAAACATTCAGTACTTC. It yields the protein CSVDEGNIQYF. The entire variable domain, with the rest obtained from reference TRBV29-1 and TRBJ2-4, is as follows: SAVISQKPSRDICQRGTSLTIQCQVDSQVTMMFWYRQQPGQSLTLIATANQGSEATYESGFVIDKFPISRPNLTFSTLTVSNMSPEDSSIYLCSVDEGNIQYFGAGTRLSVL.

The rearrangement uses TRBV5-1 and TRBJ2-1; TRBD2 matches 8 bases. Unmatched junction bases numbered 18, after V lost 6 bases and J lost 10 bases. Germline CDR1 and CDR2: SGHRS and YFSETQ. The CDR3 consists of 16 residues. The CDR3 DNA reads TGCGCCAGCACCCCACAGAGCGGGAGTCCCGATGCCGAGCAGTTCTTC. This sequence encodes CASTPQSGSPDAEQFF.

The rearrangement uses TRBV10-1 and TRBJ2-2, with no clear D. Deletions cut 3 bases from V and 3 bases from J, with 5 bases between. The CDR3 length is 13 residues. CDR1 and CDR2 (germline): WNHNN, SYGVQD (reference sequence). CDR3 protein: CASSDRHTGELFF. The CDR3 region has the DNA TGCGCCAGCAGTGACAGGCACACCGGGGAGCTGTTTTTT.

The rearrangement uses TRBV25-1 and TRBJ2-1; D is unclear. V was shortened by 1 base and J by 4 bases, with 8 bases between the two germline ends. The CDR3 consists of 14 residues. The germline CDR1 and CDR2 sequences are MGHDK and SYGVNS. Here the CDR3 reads CASSEFYHYNEQFF. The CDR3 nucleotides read TGTGCCAGCAGTGAATTCTATCATTACAATGAGCAGTTCTTC.

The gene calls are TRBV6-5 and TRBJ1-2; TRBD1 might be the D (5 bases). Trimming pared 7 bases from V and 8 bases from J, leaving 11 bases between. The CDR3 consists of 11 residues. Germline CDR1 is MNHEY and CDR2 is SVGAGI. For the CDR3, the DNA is TGTGCCAGCAAAAGGGGTGACGGCTACACCTTC. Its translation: CASKRGDGYTF.

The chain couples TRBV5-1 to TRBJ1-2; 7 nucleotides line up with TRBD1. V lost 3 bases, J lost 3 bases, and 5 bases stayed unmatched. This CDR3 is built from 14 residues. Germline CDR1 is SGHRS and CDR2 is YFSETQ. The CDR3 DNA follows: TGCGCCAGCAGCTCGCAGGGGGAGGACTATGGCTACACCTTC. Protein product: CASSSQGEDYGYTF. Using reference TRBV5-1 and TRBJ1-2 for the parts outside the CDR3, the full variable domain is KAGVTQTPRYLIKTRGQQVTLSCSPISGHRSVSWYQQTPGQGLQFLFEYFSETQRNKGNFPGRFSGRQFSNSRSEMNVSTLELGDSALYLCASSSQGEDYGYTFGSGTRLTVV.

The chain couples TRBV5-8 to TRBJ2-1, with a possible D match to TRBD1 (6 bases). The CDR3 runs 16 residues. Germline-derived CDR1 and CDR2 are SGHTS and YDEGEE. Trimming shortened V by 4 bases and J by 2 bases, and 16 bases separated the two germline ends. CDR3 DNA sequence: TGTGCCAGCAGCCTGTACAGGGAGTGGGCCTACAATGAGCAGTTCTTC. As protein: CASSLYREWAYNEQFF.

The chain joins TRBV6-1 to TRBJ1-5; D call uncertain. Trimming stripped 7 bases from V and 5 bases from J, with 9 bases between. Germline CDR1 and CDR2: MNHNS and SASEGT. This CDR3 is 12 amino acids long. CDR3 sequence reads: CASTTTYQPQHF. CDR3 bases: TGTGCCAGCACTACGACATATCAGCCCCAGCATTTT.

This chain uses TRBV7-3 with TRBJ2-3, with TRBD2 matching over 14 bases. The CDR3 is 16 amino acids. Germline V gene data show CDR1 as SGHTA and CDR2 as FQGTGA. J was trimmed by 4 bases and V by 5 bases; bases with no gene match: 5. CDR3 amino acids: CASSPGLAGVSDTQYF. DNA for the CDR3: TGTGCCAGCAGCCCGGGACTAGCGGGAGTTTCAGATACGCAGTATTTT.